This TCR beta chain emerged from a study of regulatory T cells in long-lasting Graves disease. Study-level results: Limited samples may have lowered accuracy. The study found TRBV28, TRBJ1-2 and TRBJ2-5 favored in persistent disease.

The sample's time point: persistent/refractory GD, antithyroid drugs over 5 years with positive TRAb. TCR sequences were obtained from RNA taken from PBMCs. The germline CDR1 and CDR2 sequences are SGHAT and FQNNGV. Trimming at V came to 5 bases and at J to 5 bases, leaving 8 bases not matched to a gene. CDR3 size: 17 residues. Building of the TCR beta libraries involved iRepertoire HTBI primers and Arm-PCR of CDR3 regions. One entry per CDR3 protein results from TCRdb running MiXCR on the multiplex PCR reads. The repertoire consists of 700,000 or so distinct CDR3 sequences, with 30% occurring once and the leading ten covering around 42%. A word on this clonotype: Antigen: not known.

The genes are TRBV11-2 and TRBJ2-5; TRBD2 agrees at 16 bases. The clonotype originates from a female donor with Graves disease. Specimen: peripheral blood mononuclear cells (PBMCs), collected when the disease was refractory, from a patient treated with antithyroid drugs. This CDR3 is CASSLGTSGRAIETQYF. CDR3 bases: TGTGCCAGCAGCCTCGGGACTAGCGGGAGGGCCATTGAGACCCAGTACTTC.